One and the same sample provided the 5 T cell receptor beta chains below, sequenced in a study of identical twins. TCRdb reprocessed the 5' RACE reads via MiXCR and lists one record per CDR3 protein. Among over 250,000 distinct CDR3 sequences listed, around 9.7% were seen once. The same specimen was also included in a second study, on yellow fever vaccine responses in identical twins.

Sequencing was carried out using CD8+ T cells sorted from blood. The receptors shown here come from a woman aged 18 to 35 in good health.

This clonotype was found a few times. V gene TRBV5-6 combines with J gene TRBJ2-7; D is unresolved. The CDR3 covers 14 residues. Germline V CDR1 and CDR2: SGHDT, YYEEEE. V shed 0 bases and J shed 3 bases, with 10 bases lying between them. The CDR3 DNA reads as TGTGCCAGCAGCTTGGGAAGGGCTGACTACGAGCAGTACTTC. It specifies CASSLGRADYEQYF.

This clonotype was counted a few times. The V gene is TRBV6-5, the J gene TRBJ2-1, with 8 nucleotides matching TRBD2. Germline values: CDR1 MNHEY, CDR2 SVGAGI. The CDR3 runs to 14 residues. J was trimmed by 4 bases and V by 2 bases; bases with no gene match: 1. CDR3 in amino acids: CASSYGTSYNEQFF. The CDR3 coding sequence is TGTGCCAGCAGTTACGGGACTAGTTACAATGAGCAGTTCTTC.

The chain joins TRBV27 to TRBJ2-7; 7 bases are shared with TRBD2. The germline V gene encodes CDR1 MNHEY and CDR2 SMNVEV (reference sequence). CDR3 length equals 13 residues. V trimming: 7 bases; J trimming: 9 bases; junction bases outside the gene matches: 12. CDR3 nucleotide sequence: TGTGCCAGCAATCATCGAAGCGGGGTTGGGCAGTACTTC. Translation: CASNHRSGVGQYF.

The DNA of the CDR3 is TGTGCCAGCAGCCTGACTAGCGGGACGCTTGAGCAGTTCTTC. This encodes CASSLTSGTLEQFF. This chain connects TRBV6-2 or TRBV6-3 to TRBJ2-1, with 11 nucleotides matching TRBD2. The CDR3 spans 14 residues. J was trimmed by 9 bases and V by 6 bases; bases with no gene match: 7. Germline V gives CDR1 MNHEY, CDR2 SVGEGT.

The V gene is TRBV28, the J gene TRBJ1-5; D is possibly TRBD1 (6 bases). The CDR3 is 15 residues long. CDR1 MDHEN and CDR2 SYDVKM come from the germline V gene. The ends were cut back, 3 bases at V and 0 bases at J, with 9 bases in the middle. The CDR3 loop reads CASSFGGLSNQPQHF. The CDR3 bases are TGTGCCAGCAGTTTCGGGGGCCTTAGCAATCAGCCCCAGCATTTT.